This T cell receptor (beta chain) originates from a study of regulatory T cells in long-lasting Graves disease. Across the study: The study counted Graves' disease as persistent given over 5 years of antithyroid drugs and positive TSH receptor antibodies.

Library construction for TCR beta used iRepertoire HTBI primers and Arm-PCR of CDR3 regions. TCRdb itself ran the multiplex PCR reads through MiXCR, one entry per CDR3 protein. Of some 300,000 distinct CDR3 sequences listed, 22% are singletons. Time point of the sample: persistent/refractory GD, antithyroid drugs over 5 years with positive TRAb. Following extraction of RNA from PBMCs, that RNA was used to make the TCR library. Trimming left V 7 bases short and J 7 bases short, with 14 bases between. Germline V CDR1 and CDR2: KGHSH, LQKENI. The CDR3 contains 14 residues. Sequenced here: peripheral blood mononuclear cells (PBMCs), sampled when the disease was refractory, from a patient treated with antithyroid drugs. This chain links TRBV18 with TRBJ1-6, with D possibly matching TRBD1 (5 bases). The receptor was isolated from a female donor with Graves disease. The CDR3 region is CASFAGLTNSPLHF. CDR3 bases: TGTGCCAGCTTCGCGGGACTGACCAATTCACCCCTCCACTTT.